This record concerns one T cell receptor (beta chain) sequence. No antigen is known for it. RNA, once extracted, was reverse transcribed into cDNA for use as the sequencing template. Clones were read by immunoSEQ multiplex PCR, and TCRdb kept only the in-frame ones, dropping some. The sample includes over 250,000 clones, 60% of them seen just once. This CDR3 contains 12 residues. Germline CDR1 SNHLY, CDR2 FYNNEI. The trim removed 9 bases at V and 4 bases at J, leaving 5 bases unmatched. The sample originates from a study of CD8+ T cells in alopecia areata. Across the whole study: Each of the treated patients was given oral tofacitinib, 5 to 10 mg twice daily, for moderate-to-severe alopecia areata. Notes on the study in general: Between patients, shared TCR sequences were less clear than in mice. This was possibly due in part to HLA diversity in the patient population. Scalp clonality decreased significantly with tofacitinib, and so did expanded CD8+ clones among the top 100.

The treatment was: oral pan-JAK inhibitor, 5-10 mg twice daily. The TCR sequence derives from a human donor with alopecia areata. Sequenced material: CD4+ T cells sorted from blood, taken around week 54, from a patient treated with tofacitinib. This chain links TRBV2 with TRBJ1-1, with TRBD1 matching over 7 bases. The chain's CDR3 is CASTRDSTEAFF. The CDR3 coding sequence is TGTGCCAGTACCAGGGACAGCACTGAAGCTTTCTTT.